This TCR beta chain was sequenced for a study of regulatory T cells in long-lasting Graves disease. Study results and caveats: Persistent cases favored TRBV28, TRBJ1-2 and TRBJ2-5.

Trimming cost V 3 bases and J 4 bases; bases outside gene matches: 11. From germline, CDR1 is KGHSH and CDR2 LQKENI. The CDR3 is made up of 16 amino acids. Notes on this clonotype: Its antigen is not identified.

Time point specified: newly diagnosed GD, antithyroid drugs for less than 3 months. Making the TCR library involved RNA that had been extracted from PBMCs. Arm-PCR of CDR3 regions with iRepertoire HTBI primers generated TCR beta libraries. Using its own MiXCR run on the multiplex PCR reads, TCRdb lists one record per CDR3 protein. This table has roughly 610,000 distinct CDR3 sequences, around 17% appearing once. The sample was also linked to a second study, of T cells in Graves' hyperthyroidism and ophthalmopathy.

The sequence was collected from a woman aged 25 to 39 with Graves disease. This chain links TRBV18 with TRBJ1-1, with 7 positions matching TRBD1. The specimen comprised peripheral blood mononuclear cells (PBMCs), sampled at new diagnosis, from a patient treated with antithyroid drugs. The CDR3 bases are TGTGCCAGCTCACCGAATCGGGACAGAATCTCCACTGAAGCTTTCTTT. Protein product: CASSPNRDRISTEAFF.